This TCR beta chain was recovered during a study of blood T cell repertoires in COVID-19. V shed 1 base, J shed 4 bases, and the junction held 6 bases outside the gene matches. From germline, CDR1 is MGHRA and CDR2 YSYEKL. The CDR3 has 15 residues. Using immunoSEQ multiplex PCR, the repertoire was profiled, and TCRdb retains in-frame clones only, with some absent. The table shows 45,000 to 60,000 clones, with 83% occurring only once. This clonotype was sampled from a human donor in a cohort sampled during active COVID-19. The specimen sequenced was peripheral blood. This rearrangement joins TRBV4-1 to TRBJ2-7, with 8 bases matching TRBD1. The CDR3 sequence is CASSQGGTGWYEQYF. The CDR3 DNA reads as TGCGCCAGCAGCCAAGGGGGGACAGGTTGGTACGAGCAGTACTTC.